This T cell receptor beta chain was recorded in a study of T cell responses to AZD1222 COVID-19 vaccine. The study, taken as a whole, reports: Seropositive at baseline were only a handful of AZD1222 recipients. Unmutated regions of variants are reportedly targeted by nearly half of spike-specific TCRs. Spike as a whole was targeted by vaccine-associated CD4 TCRs, dominant at 160-218 and 743-854. Spike-specific TCR breadth and depth rose after two AZD1222 doses.

TCRdb's table, derived via immunoSEQ multiplex PCR, lists solely in-frame clones and lacks some. Of some 99,000 clones listed, 87% are singletons. The sample holds a few counts of this clone. Antigen unknown. The receptor was derived from an adult in good health. The sequencing here drew on peripheral blood, taken on day 0 of AZD1222 vaccination.

CDR3 nucleotides: TGTGCCAGCAGTGAAGTGGGCTCCTACGAGCAGTACTTC. It specifies CASSEVGSYEQYF. V usage is TRBV6-1 and J usage is TRBJ2-7; D gene ambiguous. This CDR3 is built from 13 residues. From germline, CDR1 is MNHNS and CDR2 SASEGT. Trimming removed 1 base from V and 0 bases from J, with 4 bases in between.